These 19 T cell receptor beta chains were sequenced from one sample in a study of CD4 and CD8 cells across lung adenocarcinoma regions (dated by TCRdb to 2016 to 2019). Preparation of the library involved PCR. The sequencer listed for this sample is HiSeq X Ten. In-frame beta chains were kept once TCRdb had trimmed the public reads at Q25 with fastp and called clones with MiXCR. Every CDR3 protein is listed once, alongside the most common genes and DNA of its rows. The sample includes about 25,000 distinct CDR3 sequences, with more than 45% observed a single time. Jointly, the top ten make up around 42% of the sample. The source material was CD8+ T cells from the center of a lung tumor. The sample's cell subset or site label, decoded: tumor center region. These receptors were obtained from a male donor with lung adenocarcinoma. The CD4 and CD8 labels of this study may be unreliable.

This clonotype was seen at least ten times. The rearrangement joins TRBV4-1 to TRBJ2-4; 10 nucleotides line up with TRBD2. The germline V gene has CDR1 MGHRA and CDR2 YSYEKL. CDR3 length equals 18 residues. V shed 4 bases and J 3 bases; nucleotides not matched to a gene: 12. The CDR3 sequence: CASSRGLAEGTGKNIQYF. In nucleotides, the CDR3 is TGCGCCAGCAGCCGAGGACTAGCGGAGGGGACTGGCAAAAACATTCAGTACTTC.

This clonotype has just a few counts. The rearrangement uses TRBV27 and TRBJ2-4, with 9 bases matching TRBD2. The J call is in doubt because the DNA end fits TRBJ2-5 better. The CDR3 sequence is 16 residues long. Germline V gene lookup returns CDR1 MNHEY and CDR2 SMNVEV (reference sequence). This chain's CDR3 is CASGGRGGRAQETQYF. DNA of the CDR3: TGTGCCAGCGGGGGGCGGGGGGGGCGAGCCCAAGAGACCCAGTACTTC.

The chain employs TRBV6-1 and TRBJ2-3; D remains unclear. The closer fit of TRBJ2-7 to the DNA end suggests the J call may be wrong. Germline V CDR1 and CDR2: MNHNS, SASEGT. The CDR3 is made up of 12 amino acids. CDR3 in DNA: TGTGCCAGCAGGGACCTCTGGGATATGCAGTACTTC. It yields the protein CASRDLWDMQYF.

This clonotype was observed at least ten times. CDR3 bases: TGTGCCAGCAGCTTAGATCTAGTAAGCAATGAGCAGTTCTTC. This encodes CASSLDLVSNEQFF. V is TRBV7-9 and J is TRBJ2-1; D remains ambiguous. This CDR3 is built from 14 residues. Trimming took 1 base from V and 6 from J, leaving 10 bases between them. The germline gives CDR1 SEHNR, CDR2 FQNEAQ (reference sequence).

This clonotype was observed a few times. Relative to the germline gene, one junction end is altered; a read error may explain this. The chain couples TRBV27 to TRBJ2-4, with D tentatively TRBD1 (6 bases). Germline V gene data show CDR1 as MNHEY and CDR2 as SMNVEV (reference sequence). This CDR3 comprises 14 residues. The CDR3 nucleotides are TGTGCCAGCAGGGGCCTGGGGGCCAAAGATACTCAGTACTTT. This codes for CASRGLGAKDTQYF.

Ten or more counts support this clonotype. This chain links TRBV6-1 with TRBJ2-5; 7 bases map to TRBD2. This CDR3 region has 15 residues. Germline values: CDR1 MNHNS, CDR2 SASEGT. Trimming took 1 base from V and 2 from J; bases not matched to a gene: 4. The CDR3: CASSEGAGEQETQYF. The CDR3 DNA is TGTGCCAGCAGTGAAGGGGCGGGAGAGCAAGAGACCCAGTACTTC.

This clonotype has ten or more counts. The chain carries TRBV6-5 and TRBJ2-7; 8 positions match TRBD1. The CDR3 covers 15 residues. CDR1 is MNHEY and CDR2 is SVGAGI in the germline V gene. V dropped 4 bases and J dropped 0; count of bases not matched to a gene: 5. Here the CDR3 DNA reads TGTGCCAGCAGTTTTACAGGGGGTAGCTCCTACGAGCAGTACTTC. Its protein product is CASSFTGGSSYEQYF.

The chain couples TRBV5-1 to TRBJ2-3; D possibly corresponds to TRBD2 (6 bases). The CDR3 has 16 amino acids. Germline V lookup: CDR1 SGHRS, CDR2 YFSETQ. The V end was cut by 0 bases, the J end by 1 base, with 12 bases between. The CDR3: CASSLGGDRRTDTQYF. The CDR3 DNA is TGCGCCAGCAGCTTGGGCGGGGATCGGCGCACAGATACGCAGTATTTT.

Ten or more counts support this clonotype. J is TRBJ2-2 and V is TRBV11-3; TRBD2 matches 7 bases. From germline, CDR1 is SGHNT and CDR2 YENEEA. After removal of 3 bases from V and 6 bases from J, the junction contained 4 bases not matched to a gene. This CDR3 is built from 14 residues. CDR3 DNA sequence: TGTGCCAGCAGCTTGGGCCTAGCGGCCGGGGAGCTGTTTTTT. Protein sequence: CASSLGLAAGELFF.

As regards this clonotype: One end of the junction varies from germline; a read error may be responsible. The J gene is TRBJ2-3, the V gene TRBV10-2; the D is unclear. Germline V gene sequence: CDR1 WSHSY, CDR2 SAAADI. This CDR3 is built from 16 residues. The DNA for the CDR3 is TGCGCCAGCAGTGAGCCGTGGCGGCGAGCCAAAAACACGCAGTACTTT. Translation: CASSEPWRRAKNTQYF.

Of note for this clonotype: A much larger clone differs from this one at a single base, so this may be a read error. The rearrangement joins TRBV6-1 to TRBJ2-1, with 9 bases fitting TRBD1. Trimming cost V 7 bases and J 13 bases; bases outside gene matches: 17. The CDR3 runs 15 residues. CDR1 is MNHNS, CDR2 SASEGT, per germline. This chain's CDR3 is CASNRDREIGETQFF. The CDR3 DNA sequence: TGTGCCAGCAATCGGGACAGGGAGATTGGAGAGACCCAGTTCTTC.

This clonotype has just one count. The J gene is TRBJ2-2, the V gene TRBV12-3 or TRBV12-4, with TRBD1 matching over 8 bases. Trimming removed 6 bases from V and 4 bases from J; junction bases left unmatched: 10. This CDR3 spans 16 amino acids. The CDR3, as DNA: TGTGCCAGCAGCCAGGTCCAGGGGGCCACCACCGGGGAGCTGTTTTTT. Its protein is CASSQVQGATTGELFF.

This clonotype appeared once. The V and J genes are TRBV6-1 and TRBJ2-1; 9 nucleotides agree with TRBD2. The CDR3 consists of 15 residues. Germline V CDR1 and CDR2: MNHNS, SASEGT. V shed 2 bases and J 7 bases; nucleotides not matched to a gene: 6. In DNA, the CDR3 is TGTGCCAGCAGTGAATATTGGCGGGAGGGGAATGAGCAGTTCTTC. It encodes CASSEYWREGNEQFF.

There are many counts of this clonotype. The CDR3 is CASSEGQGYSGNYGYTF. CDR3 sequence (DNA): TGTGCCAGCAGTGAGGGACAGGGTTATTCCGGAAACTATGGCTACACCTTC. This chain uses TRBV6-1 with TRBJ1-2; 9 bases are a match to TRBD1. CDR1 and CDR2 (germline): MNHNS, SASEGT. The J segment lost 2 bases and the V segment lost 3 bases, leaving 10 bases of the junction unmatched. The CDR3 spans 17 residues.

In the case of this clonotype: At one of its ends the junction is not consistent with the germline gene, which may arise from a read error. V gene TRBV27 combines with J gene TRBJ2-3; D not certain. Germline V lookup: CDR1 MNHEY, CDR2 SMNVEV (reference sequence). This CDR3 has 14 residues. CDR3 protein: CAGSGLRGTETQYF. The CDR3, as DNA: TGTGCGGGCAGTGGGCTCCGTGGCACAGAGACCCAGTATTTC.

The chain couples TRBV10-1 to TRBJ2-2; TRBD2 matches at 9 bases. Germline CDR1 reads WNHNN; CDR2 reads SYGVQD (reference sequence). The CDR3 is made up of 18 amino acids. V was pared by 2 bases and J by 0 bases, with 7 bases of the junction left unmatched. CDR3 in amino acids: CASSEGASGNSNTGELFF. DNA for the CDR3: TGCGCCAGCAGTGAGGGGGCTAGCGGGAATTCGAACACCGGGGAGCTGTTTTTT.

Worth noting for this clonotype: A read error may produce the germline difference seen at one junction end. CDR3: CASSVPGLRVKDTQYF. CDR3 coding DNA: TGTGCCAGCAGCGTACCGGGGCTGAGGGTCAAAGATACGCAGTATTTC. The chain uses TRBV14 and TRBJ2-3, with D perhaps TRBD1 or TRBD2 (5 bases each). From germline, CDR1 is SGHDN and CDR2 FVKESK. The CDR3 consists of 16 residues.

Points on this clonotype: Germline and junction disagree at one end, which may indicate a read error. This chain uses TRBV27 with TRBJ1-1; 7 positions match TRBD1. The CDR3 totals 16 residues. Germline-derived CDR1 and CDR2 are MNHEY and SMNVEV (reference sequence). This CDR3 reads CASRFRGTDRYTEAFF. The CDR3 bases are TGTGCCAGCCGTTTTCGCGGGACAGACAGATACACTGAAGCTTTCTTT.

This clonotype occurred many times. This chain joins TRBV7-8 and TRBJ1-1, with unresolved D. The CDR3 spans 14 residues. The germline V and J ends were trimmed by 1 base and 1 base, with 7 bases remaining between them. Germline assignment: CDR1 SGHVS and CDR2 FQNEAQ. The CDR3 loop reads CASSLVPGNTEAFF. DNA for the CDR3: TGTGCCAGCAGCTTAGTTCCAGGGAACACTGAAGCTTTCTTT.